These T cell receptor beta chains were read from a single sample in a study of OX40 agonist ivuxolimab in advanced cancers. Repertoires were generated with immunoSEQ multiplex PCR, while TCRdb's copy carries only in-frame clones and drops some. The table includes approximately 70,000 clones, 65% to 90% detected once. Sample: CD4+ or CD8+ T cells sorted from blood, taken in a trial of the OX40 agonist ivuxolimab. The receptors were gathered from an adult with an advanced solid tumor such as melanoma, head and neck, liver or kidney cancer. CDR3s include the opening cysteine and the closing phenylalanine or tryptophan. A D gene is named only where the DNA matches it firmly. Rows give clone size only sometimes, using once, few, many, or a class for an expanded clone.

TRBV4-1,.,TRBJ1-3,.,TGCGCCAGCAGCCAACTCGGGGTCCCTGGAAACACCATATATTTT,CASSQLGVPGNTIYF
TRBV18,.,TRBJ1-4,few,TGTGCCAGCTCACCAACAAAGGGTGGAGAAAAACTGTTTTTT,CASSPTKGGEKLFF
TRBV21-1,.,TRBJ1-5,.,TGTGCCAGCAGCCCGGAGCGGACAGGGGACCAGCCCCAGCATTTT,CASSPERTGDQPQHF
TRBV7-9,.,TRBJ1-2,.,TGTGCCAGCAGCTTTGGGGCTTTGCGCTACACCTTC,CASSFGALRYTF
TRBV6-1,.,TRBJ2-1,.,TGTGCCAGCACAAGTCGGGACGTTTACAATGAGCAGTTCTTC,CASTSRDVYNEQFF
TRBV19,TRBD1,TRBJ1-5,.,TGTGCCAGTAGGGGCGGGACAGGGGGTCGGGGTAGCAATCAGCCCCAGCATTTT,CASRGGTGGRGSNQPQHF
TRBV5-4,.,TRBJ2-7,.,TGTGCCAGCAGCTTGGACGGGGGCGAGCAGTACTTC,CASSLDGGEQYF
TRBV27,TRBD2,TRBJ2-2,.,TGTGCCAGCAGTTCGGGACTAGCGGGGGGCCGATTGAACACCGGGGAGCTGCTTTTT,CASSSGLAGGRLNTGELLF
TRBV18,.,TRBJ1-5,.,TGTGCCAGCTCACCAGTGAGGGGAGGCATACAACAGCCCCAGCATTTT,CASSPVRGGIQQPQHF
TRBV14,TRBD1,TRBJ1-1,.,TGTGCCAGCAGCCAGACAGGGGGGGTGAACACTGAAGCTTTCTTT,CASSQTGGVNTEAFF
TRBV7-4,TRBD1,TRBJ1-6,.,TGTGCCAGCAGATTCTCTTTCCCGGGACAGGCGGTCCACTTT,CASRFSFPGQAVHF
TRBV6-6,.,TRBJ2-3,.,TGTGCCAGCAGTTGGCAGGGCTTCACAGATACGCAGTATTTT,CASSWQGFTDTQYF
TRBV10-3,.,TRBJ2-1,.,TGTGCCATCAGTGAGCCCTATAGTCCTGAGCAGTTCTTC,CAISEPYSPEQFF
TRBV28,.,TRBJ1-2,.,TGTGCCAGCAGTTCGCAGGGACGGGCTAACTATGGCTACACCTTC,CASSSQGRANYGYTF
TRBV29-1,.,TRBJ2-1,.,TGCAGCGTTGAGAGGGGTACGTTTGGCAATGAGCAGTTCTTC,CSVERGTFGNEQFF
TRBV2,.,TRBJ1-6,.,TGTGCCAGTGCGGGACGGGTCGTTGCGAATAATTCACCCCTCCACTTT,CASAGRVVANNSPLHF
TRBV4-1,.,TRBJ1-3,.,TGCGCCAGCAGCCAGCTGCACGGGACTGGAAACACCATATATTTT,CASSQLHGTGNTIYF
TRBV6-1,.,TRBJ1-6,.,TGTGCCAGCAGTGAAGCGTACAGTAATTCACCCCTCCACTTT,CASSEAYSNSPLHF
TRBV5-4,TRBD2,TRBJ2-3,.,TGTGCCAGCAGCCCCTTCCAGCGGGGGTCCACAGATACGCAGTATTTT,CASSPFQRGSTDTQYF
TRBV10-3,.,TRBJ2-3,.,TGTGCCATCAGTCTGGGTGTCGCAGATACGCAGTATTTT,CAISLGVADTQYF
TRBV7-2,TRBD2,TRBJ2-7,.,TGTGCCAGCAGCTTAGAGTCTAGCGGGGACTACGAGCAGTACTTC,CASSLESSGDYEQYF
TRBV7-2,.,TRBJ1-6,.,TGTGCCAGCAGCTTAGCTGTCAGGAGCAGCTCCTATAATTCACCCCTCCACTTT,CASSLAVRSSSYNSPLHF
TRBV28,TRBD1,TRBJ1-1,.,TGTGCCAGCAGTTTGACGGGGACAGGGGGCCTCCCTGAAGCTTTCTTT,CASSLTGTGGLPEAFF
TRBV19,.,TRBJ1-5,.,TGTGCCAGTAGCCACCTTAATCAGCCCCAGCATTTT,CASSHLNQPQHF
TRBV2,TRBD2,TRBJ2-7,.,TGTGCCAGCAGTGAGGGCGGGGGGGCCTTTGACGAGCAGTACTTC,CASSEGGGAFDEQYF
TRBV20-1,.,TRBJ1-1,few,TGCAGTGCTAGGAGACAGCAAGCTTTCTTT,CSARRQQAFF
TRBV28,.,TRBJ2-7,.,TGTGCCAGCAGTTTACCCGGGACATCAAACGGCGAGCAGTACTTC,CASSLPGTSNGEQYF
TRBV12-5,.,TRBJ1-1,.,TGTGCTAGTGGTTTGGTAAGGGGGGAGAACACTGAAGCTTTCTTT,CASGLVRGENTEAFF
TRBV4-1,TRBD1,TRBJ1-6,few,TGCGCCAGCAGCCAAGATAACTGGGGACAGGGTTCCTCACCCCTCCACTTT,CASSQDNWGQGSSPLHF
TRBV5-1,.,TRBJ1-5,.,TGCGCCAGCAGCTTGGAAGGCCTTATTAATCAGCCCCAGCATTTT,CASSLEGLINQPQHF